These 17 T cell receptor beta chains share one sample of origin, sequenced in a study of regulatory T cells in long-lasting Graves disease. Time point given: newly diagnosed GD, antithyroid drugs for less than 3 months. RNA isolated from PBMCs was used to make the TCR library. According to the study, TCR beta libraries were built with iRepertoire HTBI primers and CDR3-region Arm-PCR. TCRdb re-called the multiplex PCR reads through MiXCR, storing one row per CDR3 protein. Of 620,000 or so distinct CDR3 sequences detected, roughly 15% appear once; the ten largest clones hold about 17%. The same sample was also studied in work on T cells in Graves' hyperthyroidism and ophthalmopathy.

The input for sequencing was peripheral blood mononuclear cells (PBMCs), taken at new diagnosis, from a patient treated with antithyroid drugs. These receptor sequences come from a woman younger than 45 with Graves disease.

V is TRBV19 and J is TRBJ1-1, with D tentatively TRBD1 (6 bases). Trimming took off 6 bases at V and 5 bases at J, with 16 bases between the two ends. CDR1 LNHDA and CDR2 SQIVND come from the germline V gene (reference sequence). This CDR3 comprises 14 residues. The CDR3 protein is CASSEGGFGTEAFF. The CDR3 coding sequence is TGTGCCAGTAGCGAGGGGGGTTTCGGGACTGAAGCTTTCTTT.

The gene calls are TRBV19 and TRBJ2-3; TRBD2 aligns across 8 bases. The V segment lost 5 bases and the J segment 2 bases; nucleotides outside the gene matches: 6. The CDR3 is made up of 15 amino acids. Germline V gene sequence: CDR1 LNHDA, CDR2 SQIVND (reference sequence). Here the CDR3 reads CASSSLAAFTDTQYF. CDR3 DNA: TGTGCCAGTAGTTCACTAGCGGCATTCACAGATACGCAGTATTTT.

The chain uses TRBV28 and TRBJ2-2, with D tentatively TRBD1 or TRBD2 (5 bases each). The CDR3 sequence is 14 residues long. Germline assignment: CDR1 MDHEN and CDR2 SYDVKM. Trimming stripped 3 bases from V and 6 bases from J, with 11 bases between. In nucleotides, the CDR3 is TGTGCCAGCAGTTTGGGGGATCCCTCCGGGGAGCTGTTTTTT. Translation: CASSLGDPSGELFF.

This chain uses TRBV7-2 with TRBJ2-1; D unclear. The CDR3 covers 15 residues. Per the germline V gene, CDR1 is SGHTA and CDR2 is FQGNSA. The V gene lost 5 bases and the J gene lost 10 bases, with 21 bases spanning the gap. The CDR3 DNA sequence: TGTGCCAGCAGCCCCGACCGCCGGCCCTTTCAGGAGCAGTTCTTC. This gives the protein CASSPDRRPFQEQFF. Based on the CDR3 plus reference TRBV7-2 and TRBJ2-1, the full variable domain is GAGVSQSPSNKVTEKGKDVELRCDPISGHTALYWYRQSLGQGLEFLIYFQGNSAPDKSGLPSDRFSAERTGGSVSTLTIQRTQQEDSAVYLCASSPDRRPFQEQFFGPGTRLTVL.

This clonotype was counted many times. The J gene is TRBJ2-7, the V gene TRBV28; 9 bases line up with TRBD1. The germline V gene has CDR1 MDHEN and CDR2 SYDVKM. J was trimmed by 1 base and V by 6 bases; bases with no gene match: 10. The CDR3 consists of 16 residues. The CDR3, as DNA: TGTGCCAGCAGCAGCGGGGCGGGACAGGGTTCCTACGAGCAGTACTTC. Encoded protein: CASSSGAGQGSYEQYF.

This clonotype has a handful of counts. This chain joins TRBV7-9 and TRBJ2-7; the match to TRBD2 covers 13 bases. The CDR3 length is 17 residues. Germline V gene sequence: CDR1 SEHNR, CDR2 FQNEAQ (reference sequence). J was trimmed by 2 bases and V by 5 bases; bases with no gene match: 9. This CDR3 reads CASSNQRTSGSPYEQYF. The CDR3 nucleotides are TGTGCCAGCAGCAACCAAAGGACTAGCGGGAGCCCCTACGAGCAGTACTTC. Combining the CDR3 with reference TRBV7-9 and TRBJ2-7 gives the whole variable domain DTGVSQNPRHKITKRGQNVTFRCDPISEHNRLYWYRQTLGQGPEFLTYFQNEAQLEKSRLLSDRFSAERPKGSFSTLEIQRTEQGDSAMYLCASSNQRTSGSPYEQYFGPGTRLTVT.

This clonotype was recorded many times. DNA of the CDR3: TGTGCCAGCAGCTTAGGGACTAGCGGGAGCACCGGGGAGCTGTTTTTT. As protein: CASSLGTSGSTGELFF. The J gene is TRBJ2-2, the V gene TRBV11-2; 13 nucleotides align to TRBD2. Germline-derived CDR1 and CDR2 are SGHAT and FQNNGV. This CDR3 region has 16 residues. V shed 1 base and J 4 bases; nucleotides not matched to a gene: 0.

This rearrangement joins TRBV24-1 to TRBJ2-6; D is ambiguous. Per germline, CDR1 KGHDR and CDR2 SFDVKD. CDR3 length: 14 residues. V lost 9 bases to trimming and J lost 0 bases, with 8 bases between them. CDR3 sequence: CATQSISGANVLTF. In DNA, the CDR3 is TGTGCCACCCAATCCATCTCTGGGGCCAACGTCCTGACTTTC.

The chain employs TRBV3-1 and TRBJ2-7; TRBD2 is a possible D gene (7 bases). V was clipped by 0 bases and J by 1 base, with 13 bases between them. CDR3 length equals 16 residues. Per the germline V gene, CDR1 is LGHDT and CDR2 is YNNKEL (reference sequence). The CDR3 reads CASSQDARGLSYEQYF. The CDR3 DNA reads TGTGCCAGCAGCCAAGATGCGCGGGGGCTTTCCTACGAGCAGTACTTC.

This clonotype has at least ten counts. The rearrangement joins TRBV3-1 to TRBJ1-2; D is possibly TRBD1 (6 bases). The germline V and J ends were trimmed by 3 bases and 4 bases, with 12 bases remaining between them. There are 14 residues in the CDR3. Germline values: CDR1 LGHDT, CDR2 YNNKEL (reference sequence). CDR3 in amino acids: CASSQKGVGYGYTF. CDR3 coding DNA: TGTGCCAGCAGCCAGAAGGGGGTCGGCTATGGCTACACCTTC. The full variable domain, rest sourced from reference TRBV3-1 and TRBJ1-2, is DTAVSQTPKYLVTQMGNDKSIKCEQNLGHDTMYWYKQDSKKFLKIMFSYNNKELIINETVPNRFSPKSPDKAHLNLHINSLELGDSAVYFCASSQKGVGYGYTFGSGTRLTVV.

The rearrangement uses TRBV6-5 and TRBJ2-7; 8 bases are a match to TRBD2. The CDR3 consists of 18 residues. Looked up from germline, CDR1 is MNHEY and CDR2 is SVGAGI. V lost 4 bases, J lost 2 bases, and 16 bases stayed unmatched. CDR3 protein: CASSSNRTPGRAAYEQYF. The CDR3 coding sequence is TGTGCCAGCAGTTCGAACCGGACCCCCGGGAGGGCCGCCTACGAGCAGTACTTC.

The chain joins TRBV7-9 to TRBJ2-1; 7 nucleotides line up with TRBD2. Near its end, the DNA agrees better with TRBJ2-5, so the J call may be wrong. This CDR3 spans 15 amino acids. CDR1 is SEHNR and CDR2 is FQNEAQ in the germline V gene (reference sequence). DNA for the CDR3: TGTGCCAGCAGCAACCCAGCGGGCGGGAGAGAGACCCAGTACTTC. It translates to CASSNPAGGRETQYF.

The V and J genes are TRBV30 and TRBJ1-5, with D possibly TRBD1 on 6 matching bases. Germline V gene data show CDR1 as GTSNPN and CDR2 as SVGIG (reference sequence). Trimming pared 2 bases from V and 4 bases from J, leaving 9 bases between. The CDR3 is 13 amino acids. CDR3 amino acids: CAWSNDRNQPQHF. CDR3 sequence (DNA): TGTGCCTGGAGTAATGACAGGAATCAGCCCCAGCATTTT.

This clonotype came up many times. The chain joins TRBV28 to TRBJ2-2; D possibly corresponds to TRBD1 (5 bases). CDR3 size: 13 residues. The ends were cut back, 10 bases at V and 0 bases at J, with 9 bases in the middle. Germline values: CDR1 MDHEN, CDR2 SYDVKM. This CDR3 is CATPRANTGELFF. In nucleotides, the CDR3 is TGTGCCACCCCCAGGGCGAACACCGGGGAGCTGTTTTTT.

This clonotype was counted only a few times. This sequence joins TRBV5-1 and TRBJ2-5; D is possibly TRBD2 (6 bases). Germline-derived CDR1 and CDR2 are SGHRS and YFSETQ. Trimming shortened V by 7 bases and J by 4 bases, and 14 bases separated the two germline ends. The CDR3 has 13 amino acids. CDR3 bases: TGCGCCAGCGCTTTGGAGGGGCGAGAGACCCAGTACTTC. Protein sequence: CASALEGRETQYF.

This clonotype was counted ten times or more. The chain has TRBV6-1 and TRBJ2-7; D is possibly TRBD2 (5 bases). CDR1 and CDR2 (germline): MNHNS, SASEGT. Trimming removed 5 bases from V and 0 bases from J, with 14 bases in between. The length of the CDR3 is 15 residues. The CDR3 DNA reads TGTGCCAGCAGTCCCCGCAGAGGGAGCTCCTACGAGCAGTACTTC. It codes for CASSPRRGSSYEQYF.

The genes are TRBV19 and TRBJ1-2; 7 bases match TRBD1. This CDR3 has 15 amino acids. Per the germline V gene, CDR1 is LNHDA and CDR2 is SQIVND (reference sequence). V lost 7 bases and J lost 4; bases outside the gene matches: 12. The CDR3 DNA is TGTGCCAGTACCACCCGGGACAGCCGTTCCTATGGCTACACCTTC. As protein: CASTTRDSRSYGYTF.